This T cell receptor (beta chain) was documented in a study of brain T cells in children with intractable seizures. Assay: immunoSEQ multiplex PCR; the TCRdb copy retains only in-frame clones and omits some. The sample has hundreds of thousands of clones; about 93% are singletons. Time point here: blood from clinic visit 5 months post-surgery; TSC patient then seizure free. This clonotype was obtained from a boy in the first two years of life with tuberous sclerosis and intractable seizures. The sequences come from peripheral blood, collected approximately 5 months after surgery.

CDR3 region: CASFSEPTDTQYF. The CDR3, as DNA: TGTGCCAGCTTTAGCGAACCAACAGATACGCAGTATTTT. The V gene is TRBV6-5, the J gene TRBJ2-3; perhaps TRBD2 as D (5 bases). The V end was cut by 8 bases, the J end by 3 bases, with 12 bases between. CDR1 MNHEY and CDR2 SVGAGI come from the germline V gene. The CDR3 consists of 13 residues.